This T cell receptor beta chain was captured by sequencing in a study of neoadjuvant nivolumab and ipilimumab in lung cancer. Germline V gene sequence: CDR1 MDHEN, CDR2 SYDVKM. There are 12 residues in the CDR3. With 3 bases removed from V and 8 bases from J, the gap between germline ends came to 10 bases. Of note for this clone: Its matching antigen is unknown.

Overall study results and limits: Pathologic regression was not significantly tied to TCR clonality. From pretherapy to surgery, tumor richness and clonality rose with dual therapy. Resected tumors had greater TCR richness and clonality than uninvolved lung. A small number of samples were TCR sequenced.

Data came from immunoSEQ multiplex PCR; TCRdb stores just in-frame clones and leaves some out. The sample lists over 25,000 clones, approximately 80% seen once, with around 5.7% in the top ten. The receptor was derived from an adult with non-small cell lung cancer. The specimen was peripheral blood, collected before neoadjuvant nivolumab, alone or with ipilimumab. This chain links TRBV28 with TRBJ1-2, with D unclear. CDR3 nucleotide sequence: TGTGCCAGCAGTTTTTTGGGTCGGGGCTACACCTTC. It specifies CASSFLGRGYTF.